These T cell receptor beta chains were read from a single sample in a study of T cell responses to AZD1222 COVID-19 vaccine. Some clones are missing from TCRdb's copy, which holds only in-frame ones; the method was immunoSEQ multiplex PCR. The sample holds roughly 180,000 clones, roughly nine tenths seen once. The material was peripheral blood, obtained on day 0 of AZD1222 vaccination. The receptors come from an adult in good health. The CDR3 runs from the conserved cysteine through the conserved F or W. A D gene is named only where the DNA matches it firmly. Part of the rows lack a size; the others show once, few, many or a class for expanded clones.

len: 13; v_gene: TRBV5-4; d_gene: -; j_gene: TRBJ2-5; abundance: -; CDR3aa: CASSPRGGETQYF; CDR3nt: TGTGCCAGCAGCCCCAGGGGAGGAGAGACCCAGTACTTC
len: 13; v_gene: TRBV24-1; d_gene: -; j_gene: TRBJ2-5; abundance: -; CDR3aa: CATSGTDQETQYF; CDR3nt: TGTGCCACCAGTGGGACAGACCAAGAGACCCAGTACTTC
len: 12; v_gene: TRBV28; d_gene: -; j_gene: TRBJ2-1; abundance: -; CDR3aa: CASTANHNEQFF; CDR3nt: TGTGCCAGCACGGCGAATCACAATGAGCAGTTCTTC
len: 13; v_gene: TRBV6-4; d_gene: TRBD1; j_gene: TRBJ1-5; abundance: -; CDR3aa: CASSADRGQPQHF; CDR3nt: TGTGCCAGCAGCGCAGACAGGGGTCAGCCCCAGCATTTT
len: 15; v_gene: TRBV9; d_gene: -; j_gene: TRBJ1-6; abundance: -; CDR3aa: CASSVEDSESSPLHF; CDR3nt: TGTGCCAGCAGCGTAGAGGACAGTGAGAGTTCACCCCTCCACTTT
len: 17; v_gene: TRBV3-1/TRBV3-2; d_gene: -; j_gene: TRBJ2-1; abundance: -; CDR3aa: CASSQVFTGTSYNEQFF; CDR3nt: TGTGCCAGCAGCCAAGTTTTCACTGGGACTTCCTACAATGAGCAGTTCTTC
len: 13; v_gene: TRBV6-5; d_gene: TRBD2; j_gene: TRBJ2-1; abundance: -; CDR3aa: CASRFGGYNEQFF; CDR3nt: TGTGCCAGCAGGTTCGGGGGGTACAATGAGCAGTTCTTC
len: 17; v_gene: TRBV4-1; d_gene: -; j_gene: TRBJ1-3; abundance: -; CDR3aa: CASSQASPGHLGNTIYF; CDR3nt: TGCGCCAGCAGCCAGGCTTCTCCGGGACACCTAGGAAACACCATATATTTT
len: 14; v_gene: TRBV6-4; d_gene: TRBD1; j_gene: TRBJ2-3; abundance: -; CDR3aa: CASSITGGADTQYF; CDR3nt: TGTGCCAGCAGTATTACAGGGGGCGCAGATACGCAGTATTTT
len: 15; v_gene: TRBV10-3; d_gene: -; j_gene: TRBJ1-6; abundance: -; CDR3aa: CAISESGGGNSPLHF; CDR3nt: TGTGCCATCAGTGAGTCAGGGGGTGGTAATTCACCCCTCCACTTT
len: 15; v_gene: TRBV27; d_gene: -; j_gene: TRBJ1-4; abundance: -; CDR3aa: CASSLGFKTNEKLFF; CDR3nt: TGTGCCAGCAGTTTAGGGTTCAAAACTAATGAAAAACTGTTTTTT
len: 12; v_gene: TRBV2; d_gene: -; j_gene: TRBJ1-3; abundance: -; CDR3aa: CASSDERNTIYF; CDR3nt: TGTGCCAGCAGTGACGAGCGAAACACCATATATTTT
len: 15; v_gene: TRBV28; d_gene: -; j_gene: TRBJ1-6; abundance: -; CDR3aa: CASTMSTVLHSPLHF; CDR3nt: TGTGCCAGCACAATGTCGACAGTCCTGCATTCACCCCTCCACTTT
len: 14; v_gene: TRBV28; d_gene: TRBD1; j_gene: TRBJ2-7; abundance: -; CDR3aa: CASTQPQGAYEQYF; CDR3nt: TGTGCCAGCACCCAACCCCAGGGGGCCTACGAGCAGTACTTC
len: 18; v_gene: TRBV3-1/TRBV3-2; d_gene: TRBD1; j_gene: TRBJ1-6; abundance: -; CDR3aa: CASSHPTTGTSYNSPLHF; CDR3nt: TGTGCCAGCAGCCACCCGACGACAGGGACGTCCTATAATTCACCCCTCCACTTT
len: 15; v_gene: TRBV6-1; d_gene: -; j_gene: TRBJ2-2; abundance: -; CDR3aa: CASSEAGSSTGELFF; CDR3nt: TGTGCCAGCAGTGAAGCGGGCAGTTCCACCGGGGAGCTGTTTTTT
len: 13; v_gene: TRBV6-2/TRBV6-3; d_gene: -; j_gene: TRBJ1-1; abundance: -; CDR3aa: CASSYRSDTEAFF; CDR3nt: TGTGCCAGCAGTTACCGCTCGGACACTGAAGCTTTCTTT
len: 16; v_gene: TRBV19; d_gene: TRBD1; j_gene: TRBJ1-5; abundance: -; CDR3aa: CASSQDRAGGNQPQHF; CDR3nt: TGTGCCAGTAGTCAGGACAGGGCTGGTGGTAATCAGCCCCAGCATTTT
len: 16; v_gene: TRBV23-1; d_gene: -; j_gene: TRBJ1-2; abundance: -; CDR3aa: CASSQFDRNKFNGYTF; CDR3nt: TGCGCCAGCAGTCAATTCGACAGGAACAAATTTAATGGCTACACCTTC
len: 14; v_gene: TRBV5-8; d_gene: -; j_gene: TRBJ1-1; abundance: -; CDR3aa: CASSFGRVNTEAFF; CDR3nt: TGTGCCAGCAGCTTCGGCAGGGTGAACACTGAAGCTTTCTTT
len: 15; v_gene: TRBV2; d_gene: TRBD2; j_gene: TRBJ2-3; abundance: -; CDR3aa: CASSFIAGSTDTQYF; CDR3nt: TGTGCCAGCAGTTTCATAGCGGGGAGCACAGATACGCAGTATTTT
len: 15; v_gene: TRBV10-3; d_gene: TRBD1; j_gene: TRBJ2-3; abundance: few; CDR3aa: CAISDSKGQADTQYF; CDR3nt: TGTGCCATCAGCGATTCCAAGGGACAGGCAGATACGCAGTATTTT
len: 17; v_gene: TRBV7-5; d_gene: -; j_gene: TRBJ1-5; abundance: once; CDR3aa: CARSFLVSGASNQPQHF; CDR3nt: TGTGCCAGAAGCTTCCTTGTGTCGGGCGCTAGCAATCAGCCCCAGCATTTT
len: 13; v_gene: TRBV1; d_gene: -; j_gene: TRBJ2-5; abundance: -; CDR3aa: CTSNRGLKETQYF; CDR3nt: TGCACCAGCAATCGGGGACTAAAAGAGACCCAGTACTTC
len: 15; v_gene: TRBV11-1; d_gene: -; j_gene: TRBJ1-2; abundance: -; CDR3aa: CASSRDQTENYGYTF; CDR3nt: TGTGCCAGCAGCCGAGACCAGACAGAGAACTATGGCTACACCTTC
len: 16; v_gene: TRBV7-2; d_gene: -; j_gene: TRBJ1-2; abundance: -; CDR3aa: CASSLAGRNPNYGYTF; CDR3nt: TGTGCCAGCAGCTTAGCTGGGCGGAACCCTAACTATGGCTACACCTTC
len: 16; v_gene: TRBV5-4; d_gene: TRBD2; j_gene: TRBJ2-7; abundance: -; CDR3aa: CASSLSSGGAAYEQYF; CDR3nt: TGTGCCAGCAGCTTGTCTAGCGGGGGGGCAGCCTACGAGCAGTACTTC
len: 16; v_gene: TRBV7-3; d_gene: TRBD1; j_gene: TRBJ1-2; abundance: -; CDR3aa: CASSSPRGTDLYGYTF; CDR3nt: TGTGCCAGCAGCTCACCACGGGGGACAGATCTCTATGGCTACACCTTC
len: 13; v_gene: TRBV15; d_gene: -; j_gene: TRBJ1-1; abundance: -; CDR3aa: CATSKNRDTEAFF; CDR3nt: TGTGCCACCAGCAAGAACAGGGACACTGAAGCTTTCTTT
len: 14; v_gene: TRBV18; d_gene: TRBD1; j_gene: TRBJ2-1; abundance: -; CDR3aa: CASSPSTGYNEQFF; CDR3nt: TGTGCCAGCTCACCCTCGACAGGGTACAATGAGCAGTTCTTC
len: 17; v_gene: TRBV5-6; d_gene: -; j_gene: TRBJ2-5; abundance: -; CDR3aa: CASSLGLGGASQETQYF; CDR3nt: TGTGCCAGCAGCTTGGGGCTGGGGGGCGCATCCCAAGAGACCCAGTACTTC